What follows are 13 T cell receptor beta chains derived from one specimen sequenced in a study of T cells in Graves' hyperthyroidism and ophthalmopathy. RNA transcripts served as the template for amplifying TCR beta CDR3 regions. During a first-round RT-PCR of the TCR CDR3, the HTBI primer set was used. TCRdb re-called the multiplex PCR reads through MiXCR, storing one row per CDR3 protein. The sample contains 20,000 to 30,000 distinct CDR3 sequences, 45% to 50% of which appear only once. Sequenced sample: blood. These receptors came from a woman aged 40 to 50 with Graves' hyperthyroidism that later progressed to Graves' ophthalmopathy.

A few counts support this clonotype. A much larger clone sits a single nucleotide away, making a read error possible. This chain links TRBV6-1 with TRBJ1-2; 10 positions match TRBD1. The germline gives CDR1 MNHNS, CDR2 SASEGT. The CDR3 runs 14 residues. CDR3 nucleotide sequence: TGTGCCAGCAGTGAAGGACAGGGGGCATATGGCTGCACCTTC. It encodes CASSEGQGAYGCTF.

This clonotype is categorized as medium-sized. The chain uses TRBV20-1 and TRBJ2-2; the match to TRBD2 covers 8 bases. This CDR3 comprises 16 residues. The V gene's germline CDR1 is DFQATT and CDR2 SNEGSKA (reference sequence). V gave up 1 base and J gave up 4 bases; unmatched junction bases: 8. This chain's CDR3 is CSARGSGGPGTGELFF. For the CDR3, the DNA is TGCAGTGCTAGAGGCTCGGGGGGGCCGGGCACCGGGGAGCTGTTTTTT.

This sequence joins TRBV20-1 and TRBJ2-3, with a possible D match to TRBD1 (5 bases). There are 11 residues in the CDR3. V was cut by 5 bases and J by 5 bases, with 8 bases left in between. From germline, CDR1 is DFQATT and CDR2 SNEGSKA (reference sequence). CDR3 in amino acids: CSAPQGDTQYF. CDR3 DNA sequence: TGCAGTGCTCCGCAGGGAGATACGCAGTATTTT.

This clonotype has at least ten counts. This sequence may be a read error, since a much larger clone differs from it by one base. J is TRBJ2-7 and V is TRBV20-1; weak D call: TRBD1 (6 bases). V dropped 0 bases and J dropped 2 bases, with 17 bases sitting between them. Germline V gene lookup returns CDR1 DFQATT and CDR2 SNEGSKA (reference sequence). This CDR3 spans 16 amino acids. The chain's CDR3 is CSARDVMQGFAYEQYF. The CDR3 DNA follows: TGCAGTGCTAGAGACGTGATGCAGGGGTTCGCCTACGAGCAGTACTTC.

This clonotype was counted a single time. V usage is TRBV15 and J usage is TRBJ2-1; 9 bases map to TRBD2. Germline assignment: CDR1 LNHNV and CDR2 YYDKDF (reference sequence). The CDR3 consists of 14 residues. The DNA for the CDR3 is TGTCCCGCCCGCAGAGCGGGGGGTTGGGTTGAGCAGTTCTTC. It encodes CPARRAGGWVEQFF.

The chain employs TRBV6-6 and TRBJ2-7; possible D gene TRBD2, 6 bases. The CDR3 is 13 amino acids. Deletions cut 8 bases from V and 4 bases from J, with 15 bases between. Germline CDR1 and CDR2: MNHNY and SVGAGI (reference sequence). This CDR3 is CASGRSAGYEQYF. The CDR3 DNA reads TGTGCCAGCGGGAGGAGCGCCGGTTACGAGCAGTACTTC.

This clonotype was counted between two and nine times. The rearrangement uses TRBV20-1 and TRBJ2-7, with TRBD1 identical over 8 bases. V gave up 5 bases and J gave up 3 bases; unmatched junction bases: 3. The CDR3 consists of 12 residues. Germline assignment: CDR1 DFQATT and CDR2 SNEGSKA (reference sequence). CDR3 bases: TGCAGTGCTGCAGGACAGGGCTACGAGCAGTACTTC. Translating it yields CSAAGQGYEQYF.

The chain couples TRBV2 to TRBJ2-7; TRBD2 agrees at 10 bases. CDR1 and CDR2 from the germline V gene are SNHLY and FYNNEI. CDR3 length: 14 amino acids. V shed 8 bases, J shed 0 bases, and the junction held 4 bases outside the gene matches. DNA for the CDR3: TGTGCCAGCGGGGGACTAGCGAGCTCCTACGAGCAGTACTTC. Its translation: CASGGLASSYEQYF.

Regarding this clonotype: At one of its ends the junction is not consistent with the germline gene, which may arise from a read error. J is TRBJ2-2 and V is TRBV6-1, with D tentatively TRBD2 (5 bases). CDR1 and CDR2 (germline): MNHNS, SASEGT. This CDR3 has 15 residues. CDR3 nucleotide sequence: TGTGCTAGCAGTGCCTCCCGGGATACAAGGGGGGAGCTGTTTTTT. It encodes CASSASRDTRGELFF.

This clonotype is judged large. This sequence joins TRBV6-5 and TRBJ2-3, with D tentatively TRBD1 or TRBD2 (5 bases each). The V and J ends lost 2 bases and 2 bases respectively, with 14 bases between them. CDR1 is MNHEY and CDR2 is SVGAGI in the germline V gene. This CDR3 is 16 amino acids long. The CDR3 loop reads CASSYDGTWNTDTQYF. In DNA, the CDR3 is TGTGCCAGCAGTTACGATGGGACGTGGAACACAGATACGCAGTATTTT.

The chain joins TRBV25-1 to TRBJ1-6, with TRBD1 matching over 8 bases. From germline, CDR1 is MGHDK and CDR2 SYGVNS. The CDR3 length is 14 residues. V shed 6 bases and J 9 bases; nucleotides not matched to a gene: 7. For the CDR3, the DNA is TGTGCCAGCAGAGACAGGCAGGGGGCTTCACCCCTCCACTTT. It specifies CASRDRQGASPLHF.

The CDR3 coding sequence is TGTGCCAAGAGACAGGGCCGCGAAGCTTTCTTT. Translating gives CAKRQGREAFF. The rearrangement links TRBV2 to TRBJ1-1; 7 bases map to TRBD1. CDR3 length: 11 residues. V gave up 10 bases and J gave up 8 bases; unmatched junction bases: 7. Germline V CDR1 and CDR2: SNHLY, FYNNEI.

J is TRBJ1-1 and V is TRBV10-3; 8 nucleotides line up with TRBD1. CDR3 size: 13 residues. The ends lost 7 bases at V and 1 base at J; junction bases unmatched: 2. Germline-derived CDR1 and CDR2 are ENHRY and SYGVKD. Here the CDR3 DNA reads TGTGCCATCATGGGACAGGAGAACACTGAAGCTTTCTTT. Residues: CAIMGQENTEAFF.